The T cell receptor (beta chain) described here comes from a study of T cell changes during pregnancy in multiple sclerosis (dated 2019 in TCRdb). With respect to the entire study: The study looked at changes in the T cell repertoire across pregnancy in women with multiple sclerosis.

The germline V gene encodes CDR1 MNHEY and CDR2 SMNVEV (reference sequence). V and J are trimmed by 3 bases and 0 bases, and the gene matches miss 5 bases of the junction. The CDR3 starts with the cysteine, ends with the phenylalanine, and has 16 residues. The sequence is cut down to CDR3 DNA, 48 bases in frame from base 1. This clone appeared once. The target of this receptor is not known. No base quality values were provided; no much bigger clone lies one nucleotide off. Library preparation used the immunoSEQ multiplex PCR assay. Here the immuneACCESS table is served through TCRdb, limited to in-frame sequences with V and J called. Missing clones are a known gap in these copies; in checked studies unresolved V genes cover under half, and the rest lacks a known reason. Counted in this sample were about 61,000 clones; roughly 86% of them appeared once. The top ten hold more than 1.5% of the sample.

The sample in question was peripheral blood, obtained in the first trimester of pregnancy. The chain employs TRBV27 and TRBJ2-1; 7 nucleotides in the junction match TRBD2. This clonotype was sampled from a female donor with multiple sclerosis, enrolled in a pregnancy study. The CDR3 region reads CASSLASGFSYNEQFF. The nucleotide sequence reads TGTGCCAGCAGTTTGGCTAGCGGATTCTCCTACAATGAGCAGTTCTTC.